This TCR beta chain is drawn from a study of T cell changes during pregnancy in multiple sclerosis. The table came from immunoSEQ multiplex PCR; TCRdb's copy has only in-frame clones and leaves some out. The table lists 55,000 to 80,000 clones, roughly 90% of them singletons. Sample: peripheral blood, taken after pregnancy. This receptor was obtained from a female donor in good health, enrolled as a control in a pregnancy study.

CDR3 DNA sequence: TGTGCCAGCAAAGTGGGCGGGAAAAATTCACCCCTCCACTTT. Translation gives CASKVGGKNSPLHF. The gene calls are TRBV25-1 and TRBJ1-6; D is uncertain. The CDR3 contains 14 residues. Germline V gene data show CDR1 as MGHDK and CDR2 as SYGVNS. V lost 7 bases and J 7 bases, leaving 14 bases between the germline ends.